The present entry profiles one T cell receptor beta chain with its context. This clone's antigen is unknown. No quality values exist for individual bases; no much larger clone is one base distant. The sample originates from a study of blood T cell repertoires in COVID-19 (dated by TCRdb to the early 2020s). About the investigation overall: The collaborator samples originated in the United States, Italy and Spain and spanned the acute and convalescent phases of COVID-19. The repertoires were released in a freely available public database intended as a resource for research on the immune response to SARS-CoV-2. The material from the prospective study consisted of cDNA or gDNA derived from T cells, B-cell-depleted T cells, or PBMCs. Deeply sampled blood TCRbeta repertoires from subjects exposed to, actively infected with, or recovered from COVID-19 were included in the dataset. Samples came from the ongoing ImmuneRACE study (first 160 participants) plus 1,254 subjects from 6 global collaborators. A de-identified subject ID, COVID-19 status, age in years and sex were almost always included in the sample metadata. Where HLA class I and class II types were available, the types were taken from metadata supplied by the sample provider, not from assay-based typing.

In the prospective study, participants were about 18 to 95 years old, resided in under 30 geographic areas of the United States, and were enrolled through a virtual design. Cohort assignment in the prospective study relied on participant-reported clinical history from a screening survey and a study questionnaire. Mobile phlebotomists in the prospective study collected whole blood, serum and a nasopharyngeal or oropharyngeal swab from every participant. Over a roughly 2-month period, participants in the prospective study had the option of providing additional blood draws and questionnaires. Before DNA extraction, prospective study blood samples were shipped either frozen or at room temperature. Study-level results and caveats: Clinical and demographic metadata were provided uncurated, with the amount varying by source and participant.

V gives up 0 bases and J gives up 3 bases, and the segment between their germline ends measures 14 bases. The CDR3 contains 16 residues, cysteine and phenylalanine counted. The only DNA kept is the CDR3, 48 bases in frame from the first base. CDR1 is given as MNHEY and CDR2 as SVGEGT, both from the germline V gene. The immunoSEQ Assay, a bias-controlled multiplex PCR, was used to amplify TCRbeta CDR3 regions from genomic DNA. Under the source paper's analysis protocol: Nucleated cell counts per sample were estimated from amplification of reference gene primers within the assay. To quantify the absolute abundance of each unique TCRbeta CDR3 rearrangement, sequence reads were collapsed and filtered. For each sample, productive Simpson clonality was calculated by taking the square root of Simpson's diversity index across productive rearrangements. In its TCRdb copy, this immuneACCESS table keeps in-frame sequences only and misses some clones. Where compared with another copy, unresolved V genes explain less than half of these, and the others have no known cause. Clone size and V and J calls were adopted from that table, with D and trimming inferred from the DNA. The sample table lists under 300,000 clones, roughly nine tenths of them with a count of one. The ten largest clones capture roughly 1.2% of the sample.

This receptor chain uses TRBV6-2 or TRBV6-3 and TRBJ1-2; a confident D gene designation cannot be given. The sample taken for sequencing was PBMCs or T cells enriched from blood (not recorded which). The TCR originated in a human donor in a cohort exposed to, infected with or recovered from COVID-19 (not recorded which). The donor label of this sample is uncertain. The CDR3 corresponds to CASSYSMSGAYYGYTF. The DNA sequence is given as TGTGCCAGCAGTTACTCGATGTCCGGAGCGTACTATGGCTACACCTTC.